This entry describes one T cell receptor beta chain. Per germline, CDR1 LNHDA and CDR2 SQIVND (reference sequence). The V segment lost 5 bases and the J segment 7 bases; nucleotides outside the gene matches: 15. The CDR3 extends over 16 amino acids. Study processing details: Nucleated cell counts were estimated from reference gene primer amplification. The method was immunoSEQ multiplex PCR; TCRdb's version includes in-frame clones alone and lacks a portion of them. D and trimming come from the DNA, and the V and J calls and clone size come from that table. The sample consists of 150,000 or so clones, around 87% of them appearing once. These data come from a study of blood T cell repertoires in COVID-19. For the study at large: From the United States, Italy and Spain came samples of acute and convalescent COVID-19. PBMCs, B-cell-depleted T cells, or T cells were the source of the cDNA or gDNA that made up the material.

Material: peripheral blood. The genes are TRBV19 and TRBJ2-5; 8 positions agree with TRBD2. This sequence was found in a man older than 75 with acute or convalescent COVID-19. The CDR3 sequence is CASSADPGTRRGTQYF. The CDR3 DNA reads TGTGCCAGTAGTGCCGACCCCGGGACTAGAAGAGGGACCCAGTACTTC.